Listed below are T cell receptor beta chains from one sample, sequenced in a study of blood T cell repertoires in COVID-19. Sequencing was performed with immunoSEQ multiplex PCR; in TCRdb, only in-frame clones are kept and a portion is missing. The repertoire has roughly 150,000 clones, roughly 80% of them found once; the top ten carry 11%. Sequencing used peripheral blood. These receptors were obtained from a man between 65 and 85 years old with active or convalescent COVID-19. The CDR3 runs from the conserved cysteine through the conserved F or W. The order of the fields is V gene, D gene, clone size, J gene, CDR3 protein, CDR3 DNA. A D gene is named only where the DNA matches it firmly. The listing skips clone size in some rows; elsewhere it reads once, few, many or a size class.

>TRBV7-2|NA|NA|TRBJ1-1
CASSLEQGVTEAFF
TGTGCCAGCAGCTTAGAACAGGGAGTCACTGAAGCTTTCTTT
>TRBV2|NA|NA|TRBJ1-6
CASKDRRNSPLHF
TGTGCCAGCAAAGACCGGAGAAATTCACCCCTCCACTTT
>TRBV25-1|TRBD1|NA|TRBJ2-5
CASSENRGPQETQYF
TGTGCCAGCAGTGAAAACAGGGGCCCGCAAGAGACCCAGTACTTC
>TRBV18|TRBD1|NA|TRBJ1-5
CASSLQRTGYSNQPQHF
TGTGCCAGCTCACTACAGAGGACAGGGTATAGCAATCAGCCCCAGCATTTT
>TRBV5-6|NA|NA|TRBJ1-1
CASSFRDRHSMNTEAFF
TGTGCCAGCAGCTTCAGGGATAGACATTCCATGAACACTGAAGCTTTCTTT
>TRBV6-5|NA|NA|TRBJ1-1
CASSYSLTGRTEAFF
TGTGCCAGCAGTTACTCGCTCACAGGGCGGACTGAAGCTTTCTTT
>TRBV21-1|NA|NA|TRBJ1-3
CASSFQPPLTSVVCSGNTIYF
TGTGCCAGCAGCTTCCAGCCACCCCTAACAAGCGTGGTCTGCTCTGGAAACACCATATATTTT
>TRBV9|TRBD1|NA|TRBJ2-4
CASSPGQVSQNIQYF
TGTGCCAGCAGCCCGGGACAGGTTAGCCAAAACATTCAGTACTTC
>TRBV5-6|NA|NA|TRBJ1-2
CASSLRSLYGYTF
TGTGCCAGCAGCTTGCGCTCTCTATATGGCTACACCTTC
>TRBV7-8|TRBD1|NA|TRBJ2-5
CASSPGTGMETQYF
TGTGCCAGCAGCCCCGGGACAGGGATGGAGACCCAGTACTTC
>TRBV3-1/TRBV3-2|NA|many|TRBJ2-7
CASSQARGVSGNYEQYF
TGTGCCAGCAGTCAAGCGCGGGGAGTTTCGGGGAACTACGAGCAGTACTTC
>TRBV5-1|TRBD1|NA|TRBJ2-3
CASSSQGAGTDTQYF
TGCGCCAGCAGCTCCCAGGGGGCCGGCACAGATACGCAGTATTTT
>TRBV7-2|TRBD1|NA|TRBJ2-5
CASSFAGQGRGETQYF
TGTGCCAGCAGCTTCGCCGGACAGGGGAGGGGGGAGACCCAGTACTTC
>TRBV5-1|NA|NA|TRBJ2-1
CASRPTGRPYNEQFF
TGCGCCAGCAGGCCAACAGGAAGGCCCTACAATGAGCAGTTCTTC
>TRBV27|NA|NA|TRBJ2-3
CASSPSRHGGRDTQYF
TGTGCCAGCAGTCCCTCCCGGCACGGGGGTAGAGATACGCAGTATTTT
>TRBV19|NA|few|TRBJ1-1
CASLDRLVTEAFF
TGTGCCAGTCTTGACAGGTTGGTCACTGAAGCTTTCTTT
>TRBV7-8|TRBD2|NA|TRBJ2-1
CASSSGTRAYNEQFF
TGTGCCAGCAGCTCCGGGACTAGGGCCTACAATGAGCAGTTCTTC
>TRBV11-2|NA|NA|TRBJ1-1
CASQRGLNTEAFF
TGTGCCAGTCAAAGAGGGTTAAACACTGAAGCTTTCTTT
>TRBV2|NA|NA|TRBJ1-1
CASRLQENTEAFF
TGTGCCAGCAGGCTACAGGAGAACACTGAAGCTTTCTTT
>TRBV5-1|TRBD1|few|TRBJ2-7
CASSDGTGGFSYEQYF
TGCGCCAGCAGCGACGGGACAGGGGGGTTCTCCTACGAGCAGTACTTC
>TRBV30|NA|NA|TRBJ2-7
CAWIEAGVVPYEQYF
TGTGCCTGGATCGAAGCAGGGGTAGTGCCCTACGAGCAGTACTTC
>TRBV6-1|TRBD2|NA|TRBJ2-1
CASSEGGRAYNEQFF
TGTGCCAGCAGTGAAGGTGGGAGGGCCTACAATGAGCAGTTCTTC
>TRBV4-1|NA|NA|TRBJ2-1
CASSLTVGRSSYNEQFF
TGCGCCAGCAGCCTGACCGTCGGAAGGAGCTCCTACAATGAGCAGTTCTTC
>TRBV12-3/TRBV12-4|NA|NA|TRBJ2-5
CASSQRRETQYF
TGTGCCAGCAGCCAAAGGAGGGAGACCCAGTACTTC
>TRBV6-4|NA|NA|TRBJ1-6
CASSISSSYNSPLHF
TGTGCCAGCAGTATTAGTAGCTCCTATAATTCACCCCTCCACTTT
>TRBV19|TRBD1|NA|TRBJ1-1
CASSHTTGAMNTEAFF
TGTGCCAGTAGTCATACGACAGGGGCCATGAACACTGAAGCTTTCTTT
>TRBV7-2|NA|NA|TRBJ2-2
CASSLVQGTGELFF
TGTGCCAGCAGCTTAGTCCAGGGCACCGGGGAGCTGTTTTTT
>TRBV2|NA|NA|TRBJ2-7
CASRPGLSITYEQYF
TGTGCCAGCAGACCAGGACTATCGATTACCTACGAGCAGTACTTC
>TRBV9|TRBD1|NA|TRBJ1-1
CASSTRQGLTPLGTEAFF
TGTGCCAGCAGCACCAGACAGGGTCTTACCCCCCTGGGCACTGAAGCTTTCTTT
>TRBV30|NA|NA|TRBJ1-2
CAWSRGGSSSYGYTF
TGTGCCTGGTCTAGGGGGGGATCTTCCTCCTATGGCTACACCTTC
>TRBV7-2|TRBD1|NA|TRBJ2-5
CASSPGTGGETQYF
TGTGCCAGCAGCCCCGGGACAGGGGGAGAGACCCAGTACTTC
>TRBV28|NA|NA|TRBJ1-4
CASSLSGRVEEKLFF
TGTGCCAGCAGTTTATCGGGCAGGGTAGAGGAAAAACTGTTTTTT
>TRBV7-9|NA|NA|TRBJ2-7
CASSLSSYEQYF
TGTGCCAGCAGCCTATCCTCCTACGAGCAGTACTTC
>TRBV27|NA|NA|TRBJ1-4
CASSSLWDIANEKLFF
TGTGCCAGCAGTTCCCTTTGGGACATCGCTAATGAAAAACTGTTTTTT
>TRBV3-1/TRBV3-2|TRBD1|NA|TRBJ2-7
CASSPRDRFYEQYF
TGTGCCAGCAGCCCCCGGGACAGATTTTACGAGCAGTACTTC
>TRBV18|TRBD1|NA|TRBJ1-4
CASSPPIRGQGEKLFF
TGTGCCAGCTCACCACCGATCAGGGGGCAGGGTGAAAAACTGTTTTTT
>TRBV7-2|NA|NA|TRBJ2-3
CAGEIGGGTDTQYF
TGTGCCGGGGAGATAGGAGGGGGCACAGATACGCAGTATTTT
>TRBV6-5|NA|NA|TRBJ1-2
CASSFRRSNYGYTF
TGTGCCAGCAGTTTCAGGAGGTCTAACTATGGCTACACCTTC
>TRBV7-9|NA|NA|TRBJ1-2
CASSLTAGASGGYTF
TGTGCCAGCAGCTTAACCGCAGGGGCCTCGGGAGGCTACACCTTC
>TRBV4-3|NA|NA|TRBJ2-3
CASSQAGLAMTSTDTQYF
TGCGCCAGCAGCCAAGCGGGGTTAGCGATGACTAGCACAGATACGCAGTATTTT
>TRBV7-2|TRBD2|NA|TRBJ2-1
CASSPYTGTSAFIEQFF
TGTGCCAGCAGCCCATACACCGGGACTAGCGCCTTCATTGAGCAGTTCTTC
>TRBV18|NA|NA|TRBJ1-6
CASSGPRGNSPLHF
TGTGCCAGCTCAGGTCCTCGAGGGAATTCACCCCTCCACTTT
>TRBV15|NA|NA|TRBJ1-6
CATSRDLGGPRQNSPLHF
TGTGCCACCAGCAGAGATCTTGGGGGCCCTAGGCAGAATTCACCCCTCCACTTT
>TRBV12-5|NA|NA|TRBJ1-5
CASGFQGTPNQPQHF
TGTGCTAGTGGTTTCCAAGGGACTCCCAATCAGCCCCAGCATTTT
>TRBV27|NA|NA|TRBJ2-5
CASSFSGQSIQETQYF
TGTGCCAGCAGTTTCTCCGGACAGAGCATCCAAGAGACCCAGTACTTC
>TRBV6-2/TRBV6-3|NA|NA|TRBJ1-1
CASSYRTVNTEAFF
TGTGCCAGCAGTTACCGGACAGTGAACACTGAAGCTTTCTTT